The T cell receptor (beta chain) under discussion was sequenced for a study of blood T cell repertoires in COVID-19. Study details: Acute and convalescent COVID-19 specimens originated in the United States, Italy and Spain. The analysed material was cDNA or gDNA that came from T cells, B-cell-depleted T cells, or PBMCs.

Study processing details: Estimated nucleated cell counts came from reference gene primer amplification. Sequenced by immunoSEQ multiplex PCR; TCRdb stores in-frame clones only, minus some. D and trimming were read from the DNA, whereas the V and J calls and clone size are those reported in that table. The sample includes some 74,000 clones, 65% to 85% seen only once; the top ten take more than 4.5%. This TCR derives from a woman at least 80 years old with active or convalescent COVID-19. Sequenced: peripheral blood.

In DNA, the CDR3 is TGTGCCAGCAGTACTCCCGGGACAGGGTCTTACGAGCAGTACTTC. Encoded protein: CASSTPGTGSYEQYF. The rearrangement links TRBV28 to TRBJ2-7, with 9 bases fitting TRBD1. The germline CDR1 and CDR2 sequences are MDHEN and SYDVKM. Germline trimming cut 5 bases from V and 4 bases from J; bases unmatched to any gene: 9. The CDR3 contains 15 residues.